The 25 T cell receptor beta chains listed next were all sequenced from one sample in a study of CD8+ T cells in alopecia areata. Combined cutaneous lymph node cells underwent sorting by CD4, CD8alpha, NKG2D, NKG2ACE and additional markers. After isolation, RNA underwent reverse transcription to generate cDNA as the sequencing template. Profiled with immunoSEQ multiplex PCR; TCRdb holds only in-frame clones, not every one. The sample yields about 270,000 clones, without any singletons. The sequenced sample consisted of CD4+ T cells sorted from a lymph node. The receptors were sampled from a C3H/HeJ mouse with alopecia areata. Mouse strain MHC haplotype: H2-k.

This clone was found a few times. Germline and genes: mouse. The read finishes 4 residues shy of the CDR3 end, and the germline J gene is used to complete it. V gene TRBV13-2 combines with J gene TRBJ2-5; 8 bases align to TRBD2. Germline V gene data show CDR1 as NNHNN and CDR2 as SYGAGS (reference sequence). This CDR3 contains 14 residues. J was trimmed by 0 bases and V by 5 bases; bases with no gene match: 2. CDR3 amino acids: CASGGGPNQDTQYF. Partial CDR3 DNA: TGTGCCAGCGGGGGGGGGCCGAACCAAGAC.

This clone has just a few counts. Genes and germline come from the mouse. Sequencing ends 4 residues short of the CDR3 end; the germline J gene provides the rest. The V and J genes are TRBV13-1 and TRBJ1-2, with TRBD1 matching 12 bases. CDR1 and CDR2 (germline): NSHNY, SYGAGN. V dropped 3 bases and J dropped 2; count of bases not matched to a gene: 2. The CDR3 runs to 15 residues. The CDR3 loop reads CASSGDRGLNSDYTF. Incomplete CDR3 DNA: TGTGCCAGCAGTGGGGACAGGGGGCTCAACTCC.

This clone was seen a handful of times. Gene names follow the mouse nomenclature. The read gets to within 3 residues of the CDR3 end, and the germline J gene fills in the rest. The sample carries other DNA sequences with the same CDR3. This sequence joins TRBV1 and TRBJ1-6; D ambiguous. TRBJ1-6 is flagged as an ORF with uncertain function. V lost 2 bases to trimming and J lost 4 bases, with 6 bases between them. Germline V gene sequence: CDR1 NSQYPW, CDR2 LRSPGD (reference sequence). This CDR3 comprises 14 residues. The chain's CDR3 is CTCSARQYNSPLYF. The covered CDR3 bases are TGCACCTGCAGTGCAAGACAATATAATTCGCCC.

This clone has more than one count but fewer than ten. The listed genes are named as in mouse. The read terminates 4 residues ahead of where the CDR3 ends, so the germline J gene completes it. Other nucleotide sequences from this sample produce the same CDR3. The V gene is TRBV13-1, the J gene TRBJ1-2; 7 nucleotides match TRBD1. Germline assignment: CDR1 NSHNY and CDR2 SYGAGN. The CDR3 has 14 amino acids. Unmatched junction bases numbered 4, after V lost 2 bases and J lost 3 bases. The CDR3 sequence is CASSDQGGDSDYTF. Partial CDR3 DNA: TGTGCCAGCAGTGACCAGGGGGGTGACTCC.

This clone was counted between two and nine times. Gene labels here are mouse ones. Read coverage stops 4 residues before the CDR3 terminus; the germline J gene supplies the remainder. This chain uses TRBV19 with TRBJ2-3; D is perhaps TRBD1 (6 bases). Trimming removed 5 bases from V and 2 bases from J, with 18 bases in between. From germline, CDR1 is FNHDT and CDR2 SITEND (reference sequence). The CDR3 totals 16 residues. CDR3 DNA, as far as it was read: TGTGCCAGCAGCCAGATGCCGGGACAATTTGCAGAA. Translated, it gives CASSQMPGQFAE. The whole CDR3 reads CASSQMPGQFAETLYF.

This clone was observed a handful of times. Gene names follow the mouse nomenclature. The read ends 4 residues shy of where the CDR3 ends; the end is completed using the germline J gene. J is TRBJ2-2 and V is TRBV19; maybe TRBD2 (8 bases). The CDR3 is made up of 15 amino acids. CDR1 is FNHDT, CDR2 SITEND, per germline (reference sequence). The V end was cut by 6 bases, the J end by 6 bases, with 18 bases between. The CDR3 sequence is CASIPGGAQPGQLYF. Incomplete CDR3 DNA: TGTGCCAGCATCCCAGGGGGGGCGCAACCCGGG. Complete variable domain (other parts from reference TRBV19 and TRBJ2-2): GGIITQTPKFLIGQEGQKLTLKCQQNFNHDTMYWYRQDSGKGLRLIYYSITENDLQKGDLSEGYDASREKKSSFSLTVTSAQKNEMAVFLCASIPGGAQPGQLYFGEGSKLTVL.

This clone was detected only a few times. Any gene name here is a mouse gene name. The observed sequence ends 4 residues before the CDR3 terminus, with the missing tail filled in from the germline J gene. This same CDR3 is encoded by further DNA sequences in the sample. This chain connects TRBV31 to TRBJ2-4, with 7 bases lining up with TRBD2. The germline CDR1 and CDR2 sequences are GKSSPN and SITVG. The V and J ends lost 0 bases and 0 bases, in that order; junction bases with no gene match: 0. The CDR3 covers 14 residues. CDR3 amino acids: CAWSLGGSQNTLYF. The CDR3 DNA, read in part, is TGTGCCTGGAGTCTGGGGGGGAGTCAAAAC. The full variable domain, in which reference TRBV31 and TRBJ2-4 provide the parts outside the CDR3, is AQTIHQWPVAEIKAVGSPLSLGCTIKGKSSPNLYWYWQATGGTLQQLFYSITVGQVESVVQLNLSASRPKDDQFILSTEKLLLSHSGFYLCAWSLGGSQNTLYFGAGTRLSVL.

Note on this clone: Genes and germline come from the mouse. The CDR3 extends 4 residues past the end of the read, so its final part is completed from the germline J gene. The same CDR3 also results from other DNA sequences found in this sample. V gene TRBV13-3 combines with J gene TRBJ2-7; 8 nucleotides match TRBD2. The CDR3 totals 14 residues. In germline, CDR1 is NNHDY, CDR2 SYVADS. Unmatched junction bases numbered 2, after V lost 0 bases and J lost 3 bases. Partial CDR3 DNA: TGTGCCAGCAGTGATGGGACTGGGCGCTAT. This gives the protein CASSDGTGRY. The whole CDR3 protein is CASSDGTGRYEQYF.

As for this clone: Gene names follow the mouse nomenclature. The missing CDR3 end, 4 residues past where the read stops, is filled in from the germline J gene. The chain couples TRBV14 to TRBJ1-1, with a weak D call TRBD1 (6 bases). Germline CDR1 reads SGHDT; CDR2 reads FRDEAV. The CDR3 is 13 residues long. V was trimmed by 3 bases and J by 1 base, leaving 7 bases between them. Partial CDR3 DNA: TGTGCCAGCAGTTCAGGGGTAAACACA. Its translation is CASSSGVNT. The complete CDR3 sequence is CASSSGVNTEVFF.

Turning to this clone: Mouse names are used for the genes. The read stops 4 residues short of the end of the CDR3; the missing end is completed from the germline J gene. The chain combines TRBV1 with TRBJ2-7, with 7 bases matching TRBD1. Germline V gene data show CDR1 as NSQYPW and CDR2 as LRSPGD (reference sequence). CDR3 length equals 13 residues. V lost 6 bases and J lost 0; bases outside the gene matches: 2. The CDR3 loop is CTCRTGSSYEQYF. The CDR3 bases that were read are TGCACCTGCAGGACAGGGAGCTCCTAT.

This clone was counted a few times. Mouse gene names apply. The read ends 4 residues before the CDR3 terminus; that terminus is restored from the germline J gene. The chain joins TRBV19 to TRBJ2-2; tentative D call: TRBD1 (5 bases). Germline assignment: CDR1 FNHDT and CDR2 SITEND (reference sequence). The V gene lost 6 bases and the J gene lost 0 bases, with 9 bases spanning the gap. The CDR3 contains 14 residues. The CDR3 loop reads CASKTEPNTGQLYF. The covered CDR3 bases are TGTGCCAGCAAGACAGAACCAAACACCGGG.

Concerning this clone itself: Mouse germline and gene names are used. The read terminates 4 residues before the CDR3 end, so the remaining end is supplied by the germline J gene. The chain joins TRBV31 to TRBJ2-2, with TRBD1 matching over 10 bases. This CDR3 has 16 amino acids. V was pared by 5 bases and J by 2 bases, with 8 bases of the junction left unmatched. Germline loops: CDR1 GKSSPN, CDR2 SITVG. Partial CDR3 DNA: TGTGCCTGGGGTCATCCGGGACAGGGGAACACCGGG. Residues: CAWGHPGQGNTG. The entire CDR3 protein reads CAWGHPGQGNTGQLYF.

This clone turned up a few times. Germline and genes here are mouse. The missing CDR3 end, 4 residues past where the read stops, is filled in from the germline J gene. The chain carries TRBV29 and TRBJ2-7; TRBD1 matches at 7 bases. With V trimmed by 2 bases and J by 0 bases, 1 base remained unmatched. Germline values: CDR1 MSHET, CDR2 SYDVDS. This CDR3 comprises 14 residues. The part of the CDR3 DNA that was read is TGTGCTAGCAGTTTAGGGGACAGCTCCTAT. Its protein product is CASSLGDSSY. The entire CDR3 sequence reads CASSLGDSSYEQYF.

This clone has just a few counts. This may come from a read error, since a much larger clone is one base off. Genes and germline come from the mouse. The read terminates 4 residues before the CDR3 end, so the remaining end is supplied by the germline J gene. In the same sample, other DNA sequences code for this CDR3. The gene calls are TRBV19 and TRBJ1-1; TRBD1 aligns across 7 bases. This CDR3 comprises 12 residues. The V and J ends lost 3 bases and 4 bases, in that order; junction bases with no gene match: 0. Germline CDR1 is FNHDT and CDR2 is SITEND (reference sequence). CDR3 loop: CASSTGGTEVFF. CDR3 DNA, as far as it was read: TGTGCCAGCAGTACAGGGGGCACA.

This clone turned up a few times. Mouse names are used for the genes. The read ends 4 residues early relative to the CDR3; the germline J gene fills the gap. This chain connects TRBV12-1 to TRBJ2-3, with TRBD2 matching over 8 bases. Losses at the gene ends were 4 bases for V and 1 base for J; bases not matched to a gene: 3. CDR3 length: 14 residues. The germline CDR1 and CDR2 sequences are SGHSN and HYEKVE. The covered CDR3 bases are TGTGCCAGCTCGCCGGGACTGGGTGCAGAA. This translates into CASSPGLGAE. In full, the CDR3 is CASSPGLGAETLYF.

This clone was seen only a few times. Gene names are the mouse ones. The CDR3 is cut off 4 residues early in the read; its end comes from the germline J gene. Other DNA sequences of this sample code for an identical CDR3. This chain connects TRBV17 to TRBJ2-3; D gene uncertain. The CDR3 has 14 amino acids. The V gene lost 2 bases and the J gene lost 0 bases, with 6 bases spanning the gap. CDR1 and CDR2 from the germline V gene are MNHDT and YYDKIL. The CDR3 reads CASSRLRSAETLYF. The CDR3 DNA, read in part, is TGTGCTAGCAGTAGACTGAGAAGTGCAGAA.

This clone was detected a few times. The gene names here belong to mouse. The read gets to within 4 residues of the CDR3 end, and the germline J gene fills in the rest. J is TRBJ2-7 and V is TRBV13-1; 7 bases fit TRBD2. The CDR3 covers 13 residues. The germline CDR1 and CDR2 sequences are NSHNY and SYGAGN. The part of the CDR3 DNA that was read is TGTGCCAGCAGTACTGGGGCCCTTTAT. Encoded protein: CASSTGALY. The entire CDR3 protein is CASSTGALYEQYF.

This clone was seen more than once but under ten times. Any gene name here is a mouse gene name. The read gets to within 4 residues of the CDR3 end, and the germline J gene fills in the rest. The same CDR3 is also encoded by other DNA sequences in this sample. This chain uses TRBV31 with TRBJ2-2; TRBD2 might be the D (5 bases). Germline CDR1 and CDR2: GKSSPN and SITVG. Deletions cut 0 bases from V and 2 bases from J, with 7 bases between. The CDR3 extends over 14 amino acids. The DNA read from the CDR3 is TGTGCCTGGAGTCTATTGGGGAACACCGGG. Translating gives CAWSLLGNTG. The CDR3 in its entirety is CAWSLLGNTGQLYF.

As concerns this clone: Mouse names are used for the genes. The CDR3 goes on 4 residues after the read ends, and that part is filled in from the germline J gene. This sequence joins TRBV13-1 and TRBJ2-1; D remains unclear. Germline CDR1 and CDR2: NSHNY and SYGAGN. V lost 0 bases and J 5 bases, leaving 6 bases between the germline ends. The CDR3 sequence is 13 residues long. Partial CDR3 DNA: TGTGCCAGCAGTGATGCAGCCGATGCT. This sequence encodes CASSDAADA. In full, the CDR3 reads CASSDAADAEQFF.

The sample holds a few counts of this clone. Gene names denote mouse genes. From the germline J gene comes the end of the CDR3, since the read stops 4 residues before it. Within the sample, other DNA sequences also encode this same CDR3. The chain employs TRBV13-2 and TRBJ2-2; D is possibly TRBD2 (7 bases). Trimming removed 1 base at V and 2 bases at J, with 9 bases between. The CDR3 spans 15 residues. Germline CDR1 is NNHNN and CDR2 is SYGAGS (reference sequence). CDR3 amino acids: CASGDRGANTGQLYF. CDR3 DNA, as far as it was read: TGTGCCAGCGGTGATCGGGGGGCGAACACCGGG.

This clone was seen more than once but under ten times. Mouse gene names apply. The read is 3 residues too short to cover the CDR3 end, so that end is filled in from the germline J gene. The chain is built from TRBV1 and TRBJ1-6; 7 bases agree with TRBD1. TRBJ1-6 qualifies as an ORF whose function is uncertain. The CDR3 is 14 residues long. V shed 4 bases, J shed 7 bases, and the junction held 4 bases outside the gene matches. The germline V gene encodes CDR1 NSQYPW and CDR2 LRSPGD (reference sequence). CDR3 bases read: TGCACCTGCAGTGGGGACAGAAAAAATTCGCCC. Protein: CTCSGDRKNSP. The complete CDR3 sequence is CTCSGDRKNSPLYF.

Only a few counts were recorded for this clone. Germline and genes: mouse. The CDR3 is cut off 4 residues early in the read; its end comes from the germline J gene. This rearrangement joins TRBV13-1 to TRBJ2-3; D may be TRBD1 (5 bases). Germline-derived CDR1 and CDR2 are NSHNY and SYGAGN. Deletions cut 3 bases from V and 0 bases from J, with 11 bases between. CDR3 length: 15 residues. CDR3 DNA, as far as it was read: TGTGCCAGCAGTGGGACATCCTCTAGTGCAGAA. Protein: CASSGTSSSAE. The CDR3, in full, reads CASSGTSSSAETLYF.

This clone occurred a few times. Germline and genes here are mouse. The read is 3 residues too short to cover the CDR3 end, so that end is filled in from the germline J gene. The chain is built from TRBV21 and TRBJ1-6; a possible D gene is TRBD1 (5 bases). TRBV21 is labeled an ORF, and its function is uncertain. TRBJ1-6 is reported as an ORF; its role is uncertain. The ends were cut back, 6 bases at V and 5 bases at J, with 5 bases in the middle. The CDR3 is 12 residues long. CDR3 bases read: TGTGCTAGCAGACAGGATAATTCGCCC. Amino acids: CASRQDNSP. The full CDR3 reads CASRQDNSPLYF.

The table lists this clone with a few counts. These gene names are mouse names. The read terminates 4 residues before the CDR3 end, so the remaining end is supplied by the germline J gene. This sample also contains other DNA sequences that code for the same CDR3. This chain joins TRBV13-1 and TRBJ2-5; 7 positions agree with TRBD1. The germline V gene encodes CDR1 NSHNY and CDR2 SYGAGN. The CDR3 runs 13 residues. The part of the CDR3 DNA that was read is TGTGCCAGCAGTCCCGGGACAGAAGAC. Translating it yields CASSPGTED. The full CDR3 protein is CASSPGTEDTQYF.

Note on this clone: Mouse names are used for the genes. The read ends 4 residues shy of where the CDR3 ends; the end is completed using the germline J gene. V usage is TRBV31 and J usage is TRBJ2-1; TRBD1 is a possible D gene (6 bases). The V gene lost 2 bases and the J gene lost 4 bases, with 9 bases spanning the gap. The CDR3 loop spans 13 amino acids. Germline CDR1 GKSSPN, CDR2 SITVG. This CDR3 is CAWSGDNYAEQFF. The sequenced part of the CDR3 DNA is TGTGCCTGGAGTGGGGACAATTATGCT.